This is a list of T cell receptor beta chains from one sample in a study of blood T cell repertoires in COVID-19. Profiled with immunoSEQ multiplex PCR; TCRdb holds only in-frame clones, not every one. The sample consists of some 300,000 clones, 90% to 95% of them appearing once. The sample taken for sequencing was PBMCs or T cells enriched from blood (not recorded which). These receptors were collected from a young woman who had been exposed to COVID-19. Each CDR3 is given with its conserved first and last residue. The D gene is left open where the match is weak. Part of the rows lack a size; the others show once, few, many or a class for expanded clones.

CASSLVLILAVGTDTQYF | TGTGCCAGCAGCTTAGTTTTAATACTAGCGGTTGGCACAGATACGCAGTATTTT | TRBJ2-3 | TRBD2 | TRBV7-9 | NA
CASRLAEYTDTQYF | TGCGCCAGCAGATTAGCGGAATACACAGATACGCAGTATTTT | TRBJ2-3 | NA | TRBV5-1 | NA
CASSRGGNTGELFF | TGTGCCAGCAGCCGAGGCGGGAACACCGGGGAGCTGTTTTTT | TRBJ2-2 | NA | TRBV11-2 | NA
CASSPRTGGYNTEAFF | TGTGCCAGCTCACCACGGACAGGGGGCTATAACACTGAAGCTTTCTTT | TRBJ1-1 | TRBD1 | TRBV18 | NA
CASSATGYEQYF | TGTGCCAGCAGCGCCACAGGGTACGAGCAGTACTTC | TRBJ2-7 | NA | TRBV9 | NA
CASSARPGQAYGYTF | TGTGCCAGCAGTGCTAGGCCGGGACAGGCGTATGGCTACACCTTC | TRBJ1-2 | TRBD1 | TRBV6-2/TRBV6-3 | NA
CASSQALGRASTDTQYF | TGTGCCAGCAGCCAGGCGCTGGGCAGGGCGAGCACAGATACGCAGTATTTT | TRBJ2-3 | NA | TRBV3-1/TRBV3-2 | NA
CAFLPGGKNTGELFF | TGTGCCTTCCTACCCGGGGGAAAGAACACCGGGGAGCTGTTTTTT | TRBJ2-2 | NA | TRBV30 | NA
CAIAQDSSGNTIYF | TGTGCCATCGCCCAGGACAGCTCTGGAAACACCATATATTTT | TRBJ1-3 | NA | TRBV10-3 | NA
CASSPQVWNTEAFF | TGTGCCAGCAGTCCCCAGGTTTGGAACACTGAAGCTTTCTTT | TRBJ1-1 | NA | TRBV27 | NA
CASSLARTRSTGELFF | TGTGCCAGCAGCTTAGCGAGGACAAGGAGCACCGGGGAGCTGTTTTTT | TRBJ2-2 | NA | TRBV7-6 | NA
CASSPPGTNQETQYF | TGTGCCAGCTCACCACCTGGGACTAACCAAGAGACCCAGTACTTC | TRBJ2-5 | TRBD2 | TRBV18 | NA
CASRKTGSDTQYF | TGTGCCAGCAGGAAGACAGGGTCAGATACGCAGTATTTT | TRBJ2-3 | TRBD1 | TRBV5-5 | NA
CASSRGLLNTGELFF | TGTGCCAGCAGCCGGGGACTACTGAACACCGGGGAGCTGTTTTTT | TRBJ2-2 | TRBD2 | TRBV6-2/TRBV6-3 | NA
CASSFAGGYGYTF | TGTGCCAGCAGTTTTGCAGGGGGCTATGGCTACACCTTC | TRBJ1-2 | TRBD1 | TRBV12-3/TRBV12-4 | NA
CASKEASPDTQYF | TGTGCCAGCAAAGAGGCGTCTCCCGATACGCAGTATTTT | TRBJ2-3 | NA | TRBV6-5 | NA
CASSQAKGRTLGRVNEQFF | TGCGCCAGCAGCCAAGCGAAGGGCCGAACACTAGGGAGGGTCAATGAGCAGTTCTTC | TRBJ2-1 | TRBD2 | TRBV4-1 | NA
CASSSQGPYNEQFF | TGTGCCAGCAGCTCCCAGGGTCCCTACAATGAGCAGTTCTTC | TRBJ2-1 | NA | TRBV7-2 | NA
CASSLGRDSYEQYF | TGTGCCAGCAGCTTAGGCCGGGACTCCTACGAGCAGTACTTC | TRBJ2-7 | NA | TRBV7-9 | NA
CASSHYADTEAFF | TGTGCCAGCAGCCACTACGCGGACACTGAAGCTTTCTTT | TRBJ1-1 | NA | TRBV11-2 | NA
CASSHPGGEGAGYGYTF | TGTGCCAGCAGCCATCCAGGTGGGGAGGGAGCTGGGTATGGCTACACCTTC | TRBJ1-2 | NA | TRBV9 | once
CASSVASGGAGETQYF | TGTGCCAGCAGCGTAGCGAGCGGGGGGGCAGGTGAGACCCAGTACTTC | TRBJ2-5 | TRBD2 | TRBV9 | NA
CASSQEGGGRGTQYF | TGCGCCAGCAGCCAAGAAGGGGGGGGCCGGGGTACGCAGTATTTT | TRBJ2-3 | NA | TRBV4-3 | once
CASSVQGSYEQYF | TGCGCCAGCAGCGTACAGGGGTCCTACGAGCAGTACTTC | TRBJ2-7 | TRBD1 | TRBV5-1 | NA
CASSGTENTEAFF | TGTGCCAGCAGCGGAACAGAGAACACTGAAGCTTTCTTT | TRBJ1-1 | NA | TRBV9 | NA
CASSLPGDSPLHF | TGCGCCAGCAGCTTGCCAGGGGATTCACCCCTCCACTTT | TRBJ1-6 | NA | TRBV5-1 | NA
CASSNGGGRGDTQYF | TGTGCCAGCAGCAACGGCGGGGGGAGGGGAGATACGCAGTATTTT | TRBJ2-3 | TRBD2 | TRBV6-2/TRBV6-3 | once
CASTPRRDTSYEQYF | TGTGCCAGCACTCCCCGCCGGGACACTTCCTACGAGCAGTACTTC | TRBJ2-7 | NA | TRBV6-5 | NA
CASSFGGQGRSPLHF | TGTGCCAGCAGCTTTGGGGGACAGGGGCGTTCACCCCTCCACTTT | TRBJ1-6 | TRBD1 | TRBV5-4 | NA
CASSLGSREQYF | TGTGCCAGCAGTTTAGGGTCACGGGAGCAGTACTTC | TRBJ2-7 | NA | TRBV12-3/TRBV12-4 | NA
CASSEEADYYGYTF | TGTGCCAGCAGTGAAGAGGCGGATTACTATGGCTACACCTTC | TRBJ1-2 | NA | TRBV6-1 | NA
CASSLSGSTGELFF | TGTGCCAGCAGTTTATCGGGCAGCACCGGGGAGCTGTTTTTT | TRBJ2-2 | NA | TRBV27 | NA
CASSEYEGSAQPQHF | TGCGCCAGCAGTGAGTATGAGGGCTCGGCTCAGCCCCAGCATTTT | TRBJ1-5 | NA | TRBV10-1 | NA
CASSFQLGNYEQYF | TGTGCCAGCAGCTTCCAACTAGGGAACTACGAGCAGTACTTC | TRBJ2-7 | NA | TRBV13 | NA
CASSQGWFSVGNEQFF | TGTGCCAGCAGCCAAGGTTGGTTTAGCGTCGGCAATGAGCAGTTCTTC | TRBJ2-1 | NA | TRBV3-1/TRBV3-2 | NA
CASRSRGGADTQYF | TGTGCCAGCAGATCCCGGGGGGGCGCAGATACGCAGTATTTT | TRBJ2-3 | TRBD2 | TRBV6-5 | NA
CASSLWRTGGNYGYTF | TGTGCCAGCAGCTTATGGAGGACAGGGGGGAACTATGGCTACACCTTC | TRBJ1-2 | TRBD1 | TRBV7-9 | once
CASSFTGTGTYTIYF | TGTGCCAGCAGCTTTACCGGGACAGGGACATACACCATATATTTT | TRBJ1-3 | TRBD1 | TRBV5-8 | NA
CASSEYAGKGSPLHF | TGTGCCAGCAGTGAATACGCGGGGAAGGGTTCACCCCTCCACTTT | TRBJ1-6 | NA | TRBV25-1 | NA